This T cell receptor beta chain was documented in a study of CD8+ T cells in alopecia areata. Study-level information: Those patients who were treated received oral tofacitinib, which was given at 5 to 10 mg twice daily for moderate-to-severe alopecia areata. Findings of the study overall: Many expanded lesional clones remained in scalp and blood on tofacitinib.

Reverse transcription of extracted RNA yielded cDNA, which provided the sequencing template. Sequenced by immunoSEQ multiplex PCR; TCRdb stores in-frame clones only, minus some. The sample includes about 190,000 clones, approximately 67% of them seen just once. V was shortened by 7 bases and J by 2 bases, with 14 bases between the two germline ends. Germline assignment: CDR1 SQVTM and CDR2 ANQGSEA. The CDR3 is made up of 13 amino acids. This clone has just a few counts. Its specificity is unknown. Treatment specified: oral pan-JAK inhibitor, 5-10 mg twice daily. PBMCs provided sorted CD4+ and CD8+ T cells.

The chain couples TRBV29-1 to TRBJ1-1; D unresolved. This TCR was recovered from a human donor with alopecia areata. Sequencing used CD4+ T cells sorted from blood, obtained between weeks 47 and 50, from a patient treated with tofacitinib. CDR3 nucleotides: TGCAGCGGTTGGGAGGGCCCAAACACTGAAGCTTTCTTT. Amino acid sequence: CSGWEGPNTEAFF.